One sample yielded the 5 T cell receptor beta chains listed below, sequenced in a study of cytomegalovirus exposure and HLA in healthy donors. 13 Jbeta primers and 60 Vbeta primers were used for the PCR. TCRdb's table, derived via immunoSEQ multiplex PCR, lists solely in-frame clones and lacks some. The table includes tens of thousands of clones, roughly 66% detected once. Source material: PBMCs. The receptors shown here come from a man aged 30 to 39 in good health and CMV-seronegative.

The CDR3 sequence: CASSTRQGYYGYTF. CDR3 DNA sequence: TGTGCCAGTAGTACCAGACAGGGGTACTATGGCTACACCTTC. This chain joins TRBV19 and TRBJ1-2, with 8 bases that match TRBD1. Looked up from germline, CDR1 is LNHDA and CDR2 is SQIVND (reference sequence). The V and J ends lost 4 bases and 3 bases, in that order; junction bases with no gene match: 4. The CDR3 length is 14 residues.

This clone turned up a few times. The rearrangement joins TRBV19 to TRBJ2-3; D gene unclear. Germline CDR1 and CDR2: LNHDA and SQIVND (reference sequence). This CDR3 has 14 amino acids. Trimming removed 3 bases at V and 4 bases at J, with 11 bases between. This chain's CDR3 is CASSIARLADTQYF. CDR3 DNA: TGTGCCAGTAGTATCGCGCGACTGGCAGATACGCAGTATTTT.

This chain uses TRBV11-2 with TRBJ2-2; possible D gene TRBD2, 5 bases. Per germline, CDR1 SGHAT and CDR2 FQNNGV. This CDR3 comprises 15 residues. V gave up 3 bases and J gave up 6 bases, with 14 bases separating them. The DNA for the CDR3 is TGTGCCAGCAGCTTCTCTGCGGGCATTGCCGGGGAGCTGTTTTTT. Translated, it gives CASSFSAGIAGELFF. The full variable domain, in which reference TRBV11-2 and TRBJ2-2 provide the parts outside the CDR3, is EAGVAQSPRYKIIEKRQSVAFWCNPISGHATLYWYQQILGQGPKLLIQFQNNGVVDDSQLPKDRFSAERLKGVDSTLKIQPAKLEDSAVYLCASSFSAGIAGELFFGEGSRLTVL.

This clone was found many times. This chain joins TRBV7-9 and TRBJ1-2, with D tentatively TRBD1 (5 bases). The V gene lost 1 base and the J gene lost 6 bases, with 9 bases spanning the gap. Germline V CDR1 and CDR2: SEHNR, FQNEAQ (reference sequence). The CDR3 is 13 residues long. The CDR3 DNA is TGTGCCAGCAGCTTAGGGGGGGGAAATGGCTACACCTTC. The encoded protein is CASSLGGGNGYTF.

The CDR3 loop reads CASSQDREHEQFF. CDR3 bases: TGTGCCAGCAGCCAAGACAGGGAACATGAGCAGTTCTTC. The rearrangement uses TRBV7-3 and TRBJ2-1; 7 nucleotides line up with TRBD1. CDR1 is SGHTA and CDR2 is FQGTGA in the germline V gene. This CDR3 spans 13 amino acids. Unmatched junction bases numbered 6, after V lost 5 bases and J lost 8 bases.